Here is one T cell receptor beta chain with its context. The target of this receptor is not known. No quality values exist for individual bases; no much larger clone is one base distant. The data derive from a study of T cell responses to AZD1222 COVID-19 vaccine (dated by TCRdb to the early 2020s). Study-level background: AZD1222 recipients given second doses at about 4 weeks or at about 12 weeks were pooled, since spike-specific TCR depth and breadth were not found to differ between the two schedules. TCR sequencing covered 230 to 250 trial participants: 200 to 220 given two doses of AZD1222 and about 26 given two doses of MenACWY control vaccine. Trial participants were enrolled by age into 18-55, 56-69 and 70-plus year subgroups, with approximately 150, 30 and 60 TCR-sequenced participants respectively. General conclusions and limits of the study: Conclusions about previously exposed vaccinees are limited, since just five or six AZD1222 recipients were seropositive for SARS-CoV-2 at baseline. Vaccine-associated CD4 TCRs spanned the whole spike protein, with dominant responses in regions 160-218 and 743-854. Participants were mostly white British, with more females than males. The authors suggested clonal diversity may have been underestimated. In the small 56-69-year group, the increase in depth fell short of significance, most likely because of low power. Nearly half of unique spike-specific TCRs reportedly recognized epitopes outside regions mutated in the B.1.351 and B.1.1.7 variants. A significant rise in spike-specific TCR breadth and depth was observed after two AZD1222 doses relative to day 0 and relative to MenACWY recipients. Because no day 14 peak-response samples were available, the repertoires could be characterized only after the peak T cell response.

Reading the germline V gene gives CDR1 MDHEN and CDR2 SYDVKM. Trimming accounts for 7 bases at V and 5 bases at J, while the number of junction bases matched to no gene is 14. Including the terminal cysteine and phenylalanine, the CDR3 comprises 16 residues. Just CDR3 DNA is preserved here, 48 bases in frame from base 1. The CDR3 regions of human TCRbeta chains were analyzed by immunosequencing. The published analysis was carried out like this. TCRs in the repertoires were compared against a reference library of SARS-CoV-2-specific TCRs that had been generated with the MIRA antigen-specificity platform. Breadth meant the fraction of unique TCRs that were SARS-CoV-2-associated, whereas depth meant the fraction of total T cells that were SARS-CoV-2-associated. Each spike-specific TCR was assigned to its reactive spike region and to a CD4 or CD8 class using the MIRA data. Log10-transformed breadth and depth values were compared by one-way ANOVA with Sidak's multiple comparisons tests. Not all clones reach the TCRdb copy of this immuneACCESS table, which keeps in-frame sequences only. Checked studies attribute under half of the gap to unresolved V genes and leave the rest unexplained. V, J and clone size were drawn from that table, and D and trimming were deduced from the DNA. For this sample there are 100,000 or so clones; roughly 84% appear just once. Together, the top ten hold approximately 16% of the sample.

The sample's time point label is to be understood as: baseline before first vaccination. The vaccinee samples were drawn from two UK trials, COV001 and COV002, one of which was a single-blind randomized controlled phase 2/3 trial testing AZD1222 (ChAdOx1 nCoV-19) in healthy adults. Trial participant PBMC samples were collected at day 0 and day 28 after the second dose for TCRbeta chain sequencing. The V and J segments used are TRBV28 and TRBJ2-5, and 9 junctional nucleotides match TRBD1. Sequenced here: peripheral blood, sampled on day 0 of AZD1222 vaccination. The receptor was derived from an adult in good health. The sequenced DNA is TGTGCCAGCACCAGACAGGGGGATGTCGGTGGTGAGACCCAGTACTTC. Its protein reads: CASTRQGDVGGETQYF.